Presented here are 27 T cell receptor beta chains from one specimen sequenced in a study of T-cell reconstitution after alpha-beta-depleted transplantation in children. Preparation of the TCRbeta library involved a method that used unique molecular identifiers. MiXCR, applied by TCRdb to the PCR reads, yields one record per CDR3 protein. The sample has about 580,000 distinct CDR3 sequences; 25% to 30% are singletons. This material consisted of PBMCs, taken before TCRalphabeta/CD19-depleted stem cell transplant. Source of these receptors: a boy under three years old with Wiskott-Aldrich syndrome, due to receive a stem cell transplant.

This clonotype occurred a few times. The V call is TRBV7-9, the J call TRBJ1-1; D might be TRBD1 (5 bases). Between the trimmed V and J ends, which lost 6 bases and 1 base, there was a span of 18 bases. The CDR3 extends over 16 amino acids. CDR1 is SEHNR and CDR2 is FQNEAQ in the germline V gene (reference sequence). This CDR3 is CASSPASRVGNTEAFF. CDR3 sequence (DNA): TGTGCCAGCAGTCCCGCATCCAGGGTTGGGAACACTGAAGCTTTCTTT.

A few counts support this clonotype. This chain uses TRBV27 with TRBJ2-1; a weak D match, TRBD2 (6 bases). Germline loops: CDR1 MNHEY, CDR2 SMNVEV (reference sequence). The V end lost 5 bases, the J end lost 9 bases, and 17 bases lay between the germline ends. This CDR3 region has 14 residues. The CDR3 nucleotides are TGTGCCAGCAGTCTACGCCAGCGGGCCTCTGAGCAGTTCTTC. Translating gives CASSLRQRASEQFF.

As DNA, the CDR3 is TGTGCCAGCTCACCATCAACCACAGGGTCAAGCTATGGCTACACCTTC. Translated: CASSPSTTGSSYGYTF. The chain links TRBV18 to TRBJ1-2, with D possibly matching TRBD1 (6 bases). The ends were cut back, 2 bases at V and 4 bases at J, with 17 bases in the middle. The CDR3 sequence is 16 residues long. CDR1 KGHSH and CDR2 LQKENI come from the germline V gene.

This clonotype was picked up a small number of times. The chain is built from TRBV3-1 and TRBJ2-1, with no clear D. V was cut by 4 bases and J by 6 bases, with 16 bases left in between. CDR3 size: 15 residues. Germline V lookup: CDR1 LGHDT, CDR2 YNNKEL (reference sequence). The CDR3 DNA follows: TGTGCCAGCAGCCCTAAGGGCGGATTCATCAATGAGCAGTTCTTC. As protein: CASSPKGGFINEQFF.

In this sample, this clonotype turned up a few times. The chain has TRBV4-1 and TRBJ2-5; 9 bases align to TRBD2. Germline V CDR1 and CDR2: MGHRA, YSYEKL. J lost 4 bases, V lost 1 base, and 10 bases had no gene match. The CDR3 is 17 amino acids. CDR3 nucleotide sequence: TGCGCCAGCAGCCAAGGATTTAGGACTAGCGCGATAGAGACCCAGTACTTC. It codes for CASSQGFRTSAIETQYF.

This clonotype was recorded a few times. The chain carries TRBV7-2 and TRBJ2-7; D is unresolved. The CDR3 totals 11 residues. Germline V gives CDR1 SGHTA, CDR2 FQGNSA. V was cut by 3 bases and J by 6 bases, with 6 bases left in between. This chain's CDR3 is CASSFSSEQYF. In nucleotides, the CDR3 is TGTGCCAGCAGCTTCTCCAGCGAGCAGTACTTC.

The chain links TRBV6-5 to TRBJ2-5, with 7 positions matching TRBD2. The CDR3 spans 11 residues. CDR1 is MNHEY, CDR2 SVGAGI, per germline. V trimming: 8 bases; J trimming: 5 bases; junction bases outside the gene matches: 2. CDR3 in DNA: TGTGCCAGCTACGGGGGGGAGACCCAGTACTTC. Residues: CASYGGETQYF.

This clonotype has more than one count but fewer than ten. The chain is built from TRBV7-3 and TRBJ2-3, with 10 bases fitting TRBD2. Germline V gene data show CDR1 as SGHTA and CDR2 as FQGTGA. There are 15 residues in the CDR3. After removal of 5 bases from V and 2 bases from J, the junction contained 4 bases not matched to a gene. In DNA form, the CDR3 reads TGTGCCAGCAGCGCACTAGCGGGGATCACAGATACGCAGTATTTT. Residues: CASSALAGITDTQYF. The full variable domain, rest sourced from reference TRBV7-3 and TRBJ2-3, is GAGVSQTPSNKVTEKGKYVELRCDPISGHTALYWYRQSLGQGPEFLIYFQGTGAADDSGLPNDRFFAVRPEGSVSTLKIQRTERGDSAVYLCASSALAGITDTQYFGPGTRLTVL.

This clonotype was counted only a few times. This rearrangement joins TRBV2 to TRBJ1-3, with D possibly matching TRBD1 (6 bases). CDR3 length: 14 amino acids. The germline gives CDR1 SNHLY, CDR2 FYNNEI. The V end was cut by 6 bases, the J end by 0 bases, with 9 bases between. DNA for the CDR3: TGTGCCAGCAGGATACAGGGCTCTGGAAACACCATATATTTT. Its translation: CASRIQGSGNTIYF.

In its sample, this clonotype was seen a few times. This chain uses TRBV19 with TRBJ1-2; D ambiguous. Germline lookup yields CDR1 LNHDA and CDR2 SQIVND (reference sequence). The CDR3 has 14 residues. The V and J ends lost 5 bases and 3 bases respectively, with 13 bases between them. The CDR3 here is CASSVGSLDYGYTF. CDR3 sequence (DNA): TGTGCCAGTAGTGTGGGGTCGTTGGACTATGGCTACACCTTC.

There are a few counts of this clonotype. The chain is built from TRBV28 and TRBJ1-6; 9 nucleotides align to TRBD1. The CDR3 runs 16 residues. V lost 5 bases to trimming and J lost 7 bases; unmatched junction nucleotides: 9. CDR1 and CDR2 from the germline V gene are MDHEN and SYDVKM. The CDR3 coding sequence is TGTGCCAGCAGTCGGACAGGGGAAGGCGGAAATTCACCCCTCCACTTT. This translates into CASSRTGEGGNSPLHF.

The chain links TRBV5-5 to TRBJ2-1, with no clear D. The CDR3 runs 17 residues. In germline, CDR1 is SGHKS, CDR2 YYEKEE (reference sequence). Trimming stripped 6 bases from V and 0 bases from J, with 19 bases between. The CDR3 spells CASTASRPVASYNEQFF. The CDR3 DNA reads as TGTGCCAGCACTGCCAGTCGGCCTGTCGCCTCCTACAATGAGCAGTTCTTC.

A few counts support this clonotype. The chain uses TRBV10-3 and TRBJ2-7; TRBD1 aligns across 9 bases. V lost 7 bases to trimming and J lost 4 bases; unmatched junction nucleotides: 2. The CDR3 has 12 residues. Germline V lookup: CDR1 ENHRY, CDR2 SYGVKD. The CDR3 region has the DNA TGTGCCATCAATGACAGGGGGTACGAGCAGTACTTC. Residues: CAINDRGYEQYF.

The V call is TRBV12-3 or TRBV12-4, the J call TRBJ1-5, with D perhaps TRBD1 (5 bases). The CDR3 sequence is 15 residues long. Trimming removed 3 bases from V and 4 bases from J, with 13 bases in between. This CDR3 is CASSFTGSPNQPQHF. The CDR3 DNA reads TGTGCCAGCAGTTTCACAGGTTCCCCTAATCAGCCCCAGCATTTT.

This clonotype occurred a few times. The rearrangement links TRBV12-3 or TRBV12-4 to TRBJ2-7, with 8 nucleotides matching TRBD2. This CDR3 has 14 residues. With V trimmed by 6 bases and J by 6 bases, 10 bases remained unmatched. The CDR3 loop reads CASSKREFGAEQYF. In DNA form, the CDR3 reads TGTGCCAGCAGCAAGCGGGAGTTCGGCGCCGAGCAGTACTTC.

The chain joins TRBV5-1 to TRBJ2-7; 8 positions agree with TRBD2. The CDR3 runs to 14 residues. The J segment lost 2 bases and the V segment lost 4 bases, leaving 5 bases of the junction unmatched. The germline CDR1 and CDR2 sequences are SGHRS and YFSETQ. The CDR3: CASSATSGAYEQYF. The CDR3 DNA sequence: TGCGCCAGCAGCGCTACTAGCGGTGCCTACGAGCAGTACTTC. The whole variable domain, remainder taken from reference TRBV5-1 and TRBJ2-7, is KAGVTQTPRYLIKTRGQQVTLSCSPISGHRSVSWYQQTPGQGLQFLFEYFSETQRNKGNFPGRFSGRQFSNSRSEMNVSTLELGDSALYLCASSATSGAYEQYFGPGTRLTVT.

This clonotype has just a few counts. V gene TRBV9 combines with J gene TRBJ2-2; 10 nucleotides align to TRBD1. This CDR3 is 15 amino acids long. CDR1 and CDR2 from the germline V gene are SGDLS and YYNGEE. With V trimmed by 3 bases and J by 7 bases, 6 bases remained unmatched. The CDR3 nucleotides read TGTGCCAGCAGCGAGGGGGACAGGGGAGTCGGGGAGCTGTTTTTT. Protein product: CASSEGDRGVGELFF.

This clonotype was observed once. V gene TRBV20-1 combines with J gene TRBJ2-1; D is possibly TRBD2 (5 bases). The length of the CDR3 is 14 residues. CDR1 is DFQATT, CDR2 SNEGSKA, per germline (reference sequence). Trimming cost V 2 bases and J 6 bases, with 14 bases left between them. The CDR3 coding sequence is TGCAGTGCTAGAAAGGCCCTAGCCATCAATGAGCAGTTCTTC. This encodes CSARKALAINEQFF.

The V gene is TRBV25-1, the J gene TRBJ2-5; 10 bases align to TRBD1. V was clipped by 9 bases and J by 5 bases; unmatched bases: 12. The CDR3 is made up of 15 amino acids. CDR1 is MGHDK and CDR2 is SYGVNS in the germline V gene. CDR3 sequence (DNA): TGTGCCAGTTCGCCGGGGACAGGGGTTTCGGAGACCCAGTACTTC. Translating gives CASSPGTGVSETQYF.

The chain is built from TRBV20-1 and TRBJ2-3; no clear D gene. CDR1 and CDR2 (germline): DFQATT, SNEGSKA (reference sequence). Trimming removed 3 bases from V and 4 bases from J, with 8 bases in between. The CDR3 is 12 residues long. The DNA for the CDR3 is TGCAGTGCTAGTACTGGGGCAGATACGCAGTATTTT. Protein: CSASTGADTQYF.

This clonotype came up a few times. This chain's CDR3 is CASSLFYSGVSLNEQFF. CDR3 DNA: TGCGCCAGCAGCTTGTTCTATTCGGGAGTTTCCTTAAATGAGCAGTTCTTC. This rearrangement joins TRBV5-1 to TRBJ2-1; TRBD2 might be the D (6 bases). Between the trimmed V and J ends, which lost 1 base and 7 bases, there was a span of 21 bases. The CDR3 contains 17 residues. Germline CDR1 and CDR2: SGHRS and YFSETQ. Full variable domain (outside the CDR3, taken from reference TRBV5-1 and TRBJ2-1): KAGVTQTPRYLIKTRGQQVTLSCSPISGHRSVSWYQQTPGQGLQFLFEYFSETQRNKGNFPGRFSGRQFSNSRSEMNVSTLELGDSALYLCASSLFYSGVSLNEQFFGPGTRLTVL.

V usage is TRBV24-1 and J usage is TRBJ2-1; TRBD2 might be the D (6 bases). The germline V gene encodes CDR1 KGHDR and CDR2 SFDVKD. CDR3 length: 16 residues. V was cut by 3 bases and J by 4 bases, with 15 bases left in between. This CDR3 is CATSDRDFYQYNEQFF. In nucleotides, the CDR3 is TGTGCCACCAGTGATCGGGACTTCTACCAATACAATGAGCAGTTCTTC.

The rearrangement links TRBV4-2 to TRBJ2-5; 9 bases are a match to TRBD2. Per germline, CDR1 LGHNA and CDR2 YNFKEQ. The CDR3 is made up of 17 amino acids. Trimming removed 1 base from V and 3 bases from J; junction bases left unmatched: 9. The chain's CDR3 is CASSQVTVRLAEETQYF. The CDR3 DNA reads TGTGCCAGCAGCCAAGTCACCGTCAGACTAGCGGAAGAGACCCAGTACTTC.

CDR3 in DNA: TGCGCCAGCAGCTCCCGAACAGGGGGCGCGATTGAGACCCAGTACTTC. Translation gives CASSSRTGGAIETQYF. The rearrangement joins TRBV5-1 to TRBJ2-5, with 9 bases that match TRBD1. Germline lookup yields CDR1 SGHRS and CDR2 YFSETQ. The J segment lost 5 bases and the V segment lost 3 bases, leaving 11 bases of the junction unmatched. The CDR3 is 16 residues long.

Points on this clonotype: Relative to the germline gene, one junction end is altered; a read error may explain this. The chain joins TRBV20-1 to TRBJ2-3; 7 bases align to TRBD1. The CDR3 is 15 amino acids. In germline, CDR1 is DFQATT, CDR2 SNEGSKA (reference sequence). In nucleotides, the CDR3 is TGCAGTGCAAGAGGGGTACAGGGGTTCACAGATACGCAGTATTTT. Its protein is CSARGVQGFTDTQYF.

J is TRBJ2-1 and V is TRBV20-1; TRBD2 matches at 10 bases. V shed 3 bases and J 1 base; nucleotides not matched to a gene: 3. The CDR3 is made up of 15 amino acids. CDR1 and CDR2 from the germline V gene are DFQATT and SNEGSKA (reference sequence). CDR3 coding DNA: TGCAGTGCTAGTCCAGCGGGAGGGTCCTACAATGAGCAGTTCTTC. Its translation: CSASPAGGSYNEQFF.

The V and J genes are TRBV12-3 or TRBV12-4 and TRBJ2-7, with 8 nucleotides matching TRBD2. CDR3 length equals 15 residues. V shed 2 bases, J shed 6 bases, and the junction held 9 bases outside the gene matches. CDR3 DNA: TGTGCCAGCAGTTTACTAGCGGGTTCCCAGGGCGAGCAGTACTTC. Protein sequence: CASSLLAGSQGEQYF.